The T cell receptor (beta chain) described here comes from a study of shared clonotypes between healthy human individuals. Study summary: Each donor's CD4 naive and CD4 memory cells filled three plates apiece, CD8 naive two, and CD8 memory one. General study points: Only blood was sampled, and tissue TCR repertoires likely differ from blood ones. Among non-shared clonotypes, generation probabilities were lower than among those shared by all four donors.

Germline-derived CDR1 and CDR2 are SNHLY and FYNNEI. The CDR3 runs to 15 residues. V trimming: 9 bases; J trimming: 6 bases; junction bases outside the gene matches: 13. As originally analysed: In the immunoSEQ data, sequences were junction-only and lacked quality scores, so filtering differed. TCRdb's table, derived via immunoSEQ multiplex PCR, lists solely in-frame clones and lacks some. V, J and clone size are taken as reported in that table, and D and trimming were inferred from the DNA itself. The sample has about 330,000 clones; under 80% are singletons. As concerns this clone: Its antigen remains unknown.

The chain has TRBV2 and TRBJ2-1; 8 nucleotides align to TRBD2. The sequenced sample consisted of memory CD4+ T cells sorted from blood. The subset denotes: CD45RA-negative fraction. The source of this sequence is a man aged 25-45 years in good health. CDR3 DNA: TGTGCCAGAGAGCGGGAGAGCGGGCTGGGCAATGAGCAGTTCTTC. It translates to CARERESGLGNEQFF.